This entry lists 25 T cell receptor beta chains sequenced from one sample in a study of control samples from healthy donors and cancer patients. TCRdb keeps only in-frame clones here, not all; method: immunoSEQ multiplex PCR. The data contain 170,000 or so clones, just under 95% of them singletons. The material sequenced was blood. The origin of the receptors is a woman in her forties in good health.

The chain joins TRBV11-2 to TRBJ1-2, with D possibly being TRBD1 (5 bases). Per the germline V gene, CDR1 is SGHAT and CDR2 is FQNNGV. The ends were cut back, 4 bases at V and 3 bases at J, with 21 bases in the middle. The CDR3 length is 17 residues. The CDR3 here is CASSWGREPGTDYGYTF. The CDR3 DNA reads TGTGCCAGCAGCTGGGGAAGGGAACCAGGGACGGACTATGGCTACACCTTC.

J is TRBJ2-2 and V is TRBV3-1 (or the pseudogene TRBV3-2); D unresolved. The V end lost 1 base, the J end lost 4 bases, and 13 bases lay between the germline ends. The germline CDR1 and CDR2 sequences are LGHDT and YNNKEL (reference sequence). The CDR3 covers 16 residues. The CDR3 region is CASSQVIPLGTGELFF. In DNA form, the CDR3 reads TGTGCCAGCAGCCAAGTTATCCCCTTGGGCACCGGGGAGCTGTTTTTT.

The chain joins TRBV19 to TRBJ2-1, with 11 positions matching TRBD1. There are 17 residues in the CDR3. CDR1 is LNHDA and CDR2 is SQIVND in the germline V gene (reference sequence). V shed 7 bases, J shed 8 bases, and the junction held 16 bases outside the gene matches. DNA for the CDR3: TGTGCCAGTACCGCGCGGCAGGACAGGGGGCGAATCGATGAGCAGTTCTTC. It specifies CASTARQDRGRIDEQFF. Full variable domain (missing parts from reference TRBV19 and TRBJ2-1): DGGITQSPKYLFRKEGQNVTLSCEQNLNHDAMYWYRQDPGQGLRLIYYSQIVNDFQKGDIAEGYSVSREKKESFPLTVTSAQKNPTAFYLCASTARQDRGRIDEQFFGPGTRLTVL.

This rearrangement joins TRBV9 to TRBJ1-2, with 8 nucleotides matching TRBD1. Germline V lookup: CDR1 SGDLS, CDR2 YYNGEE. This CDR3 is 13 amino acids long. The trim removed 7 bases at V and 7 bases at J, leaving 9 bases unmatched. The CDR3 region has the DNA TGTGCCAGCGGACGGACAGGGAGCTCTGGCTACACCTTC. It translates to CASGRTGSSGYTF.

CDR3 bases: TGTGCCAGCAGTCGGCGGGGCAGGTACGAGCAGTACTTC. Translated: CASSRRGRYEQYF. The chain recombines TRBV27 with TRBJ2-7; TRBD2 is a possible D gene (6 bases). This CDR3 is built from 13 residues. The germline V gene has CDR1 MNHEY and CDR2 SMNVEV (reference sequence). V lost 5 bases and J 4 bases, leaving 12 bases between the germline ends.

V usage is TRBV3-1 (or the pseudogene TRBV3-2) and J usage is TRBJ1-1; D uncertain. CDR3 length equals 15 residues. Deletions cut 0 bases from V and 4 bases from J, with 12 bases between. The germline V gene has CDR1 LGHDT and CDR2 YNNKEL (reference sequence). CDR3 residues: CASSQDPRRRTEAFF. For the CDR3, the DNA is TGTGCCAGCAGCCAAGACCCCCGCAGGCGCACTGAAGCTTTCTTT.

The chain links TRBV6-4 to TRBJ1-1; no firm D call. The CDR3 is 14 amino acids. Germline-derived CDR1 and CDR2 are MRHNA and SNTAGT. V gave up 4 bases and J gave up 1 base, with 10 bases separating them. The CDR3 region is CASSVQAGNTEAFF. The DNA of the CDR3 is TGTGCCAGCAGTGTGCAAGCCGGGAACACTGAAGCTTTCTTT.

The CDR3 DNA is TGTGCCAGCAGTTACGGACAGGGACTTGACAATGAGCAGTTCTTC. Protein sequence: CASSYGQGLDNEQFF. The chain combines TRBV6-5 with TRBJ2-1, with TRBD1 matching 8 bases. V gave up 2 bases and J gave up 5 bases; unmatched junction bases: 5. CDR1 and CDR2 from the germline V gene are MNHEY and SVGAGI. This CDR3 comprises 15 residues.

The V call is TRBV3-1 (or the pseudogene TRBV3-2), the J call TRBJ1-6; the D is unclear. CDR1 is LGHDT, CDR2 YNNKEL, per germline (reference sequence). Trimming stripped 1 base from V and 0 bases from J, with 4 bases between. The CDR3 runs to 15 residues. The CDR3, as DNA: TGTGCCAGCAGCCAAGGGGGCTCCTATAATTCACCCCTCCACTTT. Protein sequence: CASSQGGSYNSPLHF.

The chain links TRBV19 to TRBJ2-3, with D maybe TRBD1 (5 bases). The germline V gene encodes CDR1 LNHDA and CDR2 SQIVND (reference sequence). The CDR3 length is 12 residues. V lost 5 bases, J lost 6 bases, and 9 bases lay in between. As DNA, the CDR3 is TGTGCCAGTAGTGCTCAGGGCGATACGCAGTATTTT. Amino acids: CASSAQGDTQYF. The full variable domain, with the rest looked up from reference TRBV19 and TRBJ2-3, is DGGITQSPKYLFRKEGQNVTLSCEQNLNHDAMYWYRQDPGQGLRLIYYSQIVNDFQKGDIAEGYSVSREKKESFPLTVTSAQKNPTAFYLCASSAQGDTQYFGPGTRLTVL.

The V and J genes are TRBV9 and TRBJ1-4; the D gene is possibly TRBD1 (5 bases). Trimming pared 0 bases from V and 14 bases from J, leaving 11 bases between. This CDR3 has 12 amino acids. Germline V gene sequence: CDR1 SGDLS, CDR2 YYNGEE. CDR3: CASSVEGRDLFF. In DNA, the CDR3 is TGTGCCAGCAGCGTAGAGGGAAGGGACCTGTTTTTT.

The chain is built from TRBV5-1 and TRBJ2-7, with D tentatively TRBD1 (6 bases). Germline lookup yields CDR1 SGHRS and CDR2 YFSETQ. The CDR3 is 16 amino acids. V shed 4 bases and J shed 0 bases, with 17 bases lying between them. The CDR3 region is CASSLTTGPTSYEQYF. The CDR3 nucleotides are TGCGCCAGCAGCCTCACGACAGGACCTACCTCCTACGAGCAGTACTTC. Based on the CDR3 plus reference TRBV5-1 and TRBJ2-7, the full variable domain is KAGVTQTPRYLIKTRGQQVTLSCSPISGHRSVSWYQQTPGQGLQFLFEYFSETQRNKGNFPGRFSGRQFSNSRSEMNVSTLELGDSALYLCASSLTTGPTSYEQYFGPGTRLTVT.

The chain links TRBV18 to TRBJ1-1; D gene uncertain. The ends were cut back, 3 bases at V and 6 bases at J, with 11 bases in the middle. Germline V lookup: CDR1 KGHSH, CDR2 LQKENI. The length of the CDR3 is 13 residues. The CDR3 sequence: CASSPQKQAEAFF. The CDR3 nucleotides read TGTGCCAGCTCACCCCAAAAACAAGCTGAAGCTTTCTTT.

As DNA, the CDR3 is TGTGCCAGCAGTTCCGTGGGGACTAAGCAGTTCTTC. It encodes CASSSVGTKQFF. J is TRBJ2-1 and V is TRBV2; 7 bases are shared with TRBD2. Germline V lookup: CDR1 SNHLY, CDR2 FYNNEI. The CDR3 spans 12 residues. Unmatched junction bases numbered 6, after V lost 5 bases and J lost 11 bases.

The V and J genes are TRBV19 and TRBJ1-6; 9 positions agree with TRBD1. The CDR3 totals 14 residues. Losses at the gene ends were 5 bases for V and 12 bases for J; bases not matched to a gene: 8. The germline V gene has CDR1 LNHDA and CDR2 SQIVND (reference sequence). The CDR3 region is CASSAGQGYGPLHF. As DNA, the CDR3 is TGTGCCAGTAGTGCGGGACAGGGATACGGACCCCTCCACTTT.

The chain carries TRBV3-1 (or the pseudogene TRBV3-2) and TRBJ2-3; D is unresolved. The CDR3 consists of 13 residues. Trimming pared 0 bases from V and 4 bases from J, leaving 5 bases between. CDR1 LGHDT and CDR2 YNNKEL come from the germline V gene (reference sequence). The CDR3 region is CASSQDEADTQYF. CDR3 in DNA: TGTGCCAGCAGCCAAGATGAAGCAGATACGCAGTATTTT.

This chain links TRBV4-3 with TRBJ1-2, with D possibly TRBD1 on 6 matching bases. Between the trimmed V and J ends, which lost 0 bases and 7 bases, there was a span of 18 bases. The CDR3 has 16 amino acids. Germline CDR1 is LGHNA and CDR2 is YSLEER. The CDR3 here is CASSQDIQGLRRGYTF. The CDR3 DNA reads as TGCGCCAGCAGCCAAGACATTCAGGGGTTAAGGCGTGGCTACACCTTC.

V usage is TRBV4-1 and J usage is TRBJ2-7, with D hard to call. CDR3 length equals 15 residues. CDR1 is MGHRA and CDR2 is YSYEKL in the germline V gene. Trimming shortened V by 1 base and J by 2 bases, and 12 bases separated the two germline ends. The CDR3 DNA follows: TGCGCCAGCAGCCAAGGGGTCCACTCTCCCTACGAGCAGTACTTC. Amino acid sequence: CASSQGVHSPYEQYF.

J is TRBJ1-1 and V is TRBV11-2; D is unclear. Germline V lookup: CDR1 SGHAT, CDR2 FQNNGV. Trimming removed 1 base at V and 7 bases at J, with 7 bases between. The CDR3 is made up of 12 amino acids. CDR3: CASSLAGNEAFF. For the CDR3, the DNA is TGTGCCAGCAGCTTAGCGGGGAATGAAGCTTTCTTT.

The V and J genes are TRBV12-5 and TRBJ2-1; possible D gene TRBD2, 6 bases. The CDR3 extends over 13 amino acids. Germline assignment: CDR1 LGHNT and CDR2 FRNRAP. Trimming removed 5 bases from V and 6 bases from J, with 11 bases in between. The CDR3 reads CASGPRGSNEQFF. The CDR3 coding sequence is TGTGCTAGTGGTCCTCGGGGGTCCAATGAGCAGTTCTTC.

The chain has TRBV4-3 and TRBJ1-2; 9 positions agree with TRBD1. The trim removed 4 bases at V and 1 base at J, leaving 4 bases unmatched. This CDR3 comprises 15 residues. CDR1 and CDR2 (germline): LGHNA, YSLEER. CDR3 residues: CASSPDRGFNYGYTF. The CDR3 DNA follows: TGCGCCAGCAGCCCCGACAGGGGGTTTAACTATGGCTACACCTTC.

V and J are TRBV2 and TRBJ1-1; D gene uncertain. The CDR3 is 12 amino acids. V was pared by 3 bases and J by 8 bases, with 10 bases between. CDR1 is SNHLY and CDR2 is FYNNEI in the germline V gene. The CDR3, as DNA: TGTGCCAGCAGTGAGGAGGTCAGGGAAGCTTTCTTT. Amino acids: CASSEEVREAFF. Together with reference TRBV2 and TRBJ1-1, the CDR3 gives the full variable domain: EPEVTQTPSHQVTQMGQEVILRCVPISNHLYFYWYRQILGQKVEFLVSFYNNEISEKSEIFDDQFSVERPDGSNFTLKIRSTKLEDSAMYFCASSEEVREAFFGQGTRLTVV.

The V call is TRBV29-1, the J call TRBJ2-5; D possibly corresponds to TRBD1 (6 bases). V dropped 3 bases and J dropped 5 bases, with 19 bases sitting between them. The CDR3 sequence is 15 residues long. Germline V lookup: CDR1 SQVTM, CDR2 ANQGSEA. In DNA, the CDR3 is TGCAGCGTTGAGACAGGAGCGAAATGGTACGAGACCCAGTACTTC. Protein sequence: CSVETGAKWYETQYF.

The V gene is TRBV6-5, the J gene TRBJ1-3; 8 bases agree with TRBD1. The germline CDR1 and CDR2 sequences are MNHEY and SVGAGI. The junction had 7 bases not matched to a gene; V was cut back by 4 bases and J by 2 bases. The CDR3 extends over 16 amino acids. As DNA, the CDR3 is TGTGCCAGCAGTTCAGGGGGCTCGCTACCTGGAAACACCATATATTTT. Its protein is CASSSGGSLPGNTIYF.

The rearrangement uses TRBV10-3 and TRBJ1-6, with D possibly matching TRBD1 (5 bases). There are 15 residues in the CDR3. The germline CDR1 and CDR2 sequences are ENHRY and SYGVKD. The V end was cut by 4 bases, the J end by 9 bases, with 16 bases between. Written as DNA, the CDR3 is TGTGCCATCAGTGGCACCCGGGACGGGGTTTCACCCCTCCACTTT. Protein: CAISGTRDGVSPLHF.